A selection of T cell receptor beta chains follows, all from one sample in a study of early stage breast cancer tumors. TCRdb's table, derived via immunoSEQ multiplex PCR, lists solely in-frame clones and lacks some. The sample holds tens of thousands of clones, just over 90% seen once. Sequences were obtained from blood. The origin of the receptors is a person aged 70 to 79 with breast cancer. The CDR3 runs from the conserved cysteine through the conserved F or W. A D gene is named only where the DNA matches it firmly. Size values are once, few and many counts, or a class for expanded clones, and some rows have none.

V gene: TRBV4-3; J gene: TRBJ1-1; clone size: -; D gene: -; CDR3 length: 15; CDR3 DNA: TGCGCCAGCAGCCAAGAAGGCCGGGGTCGGCCTGAAGCTTTCTTT; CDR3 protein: CASSQEGRGRPEAFF
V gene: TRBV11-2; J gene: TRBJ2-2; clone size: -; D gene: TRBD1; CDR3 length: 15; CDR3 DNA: TGTGCCAGCAGCTTGGACAGGGGGAACACCGGGGAGCTGTTTTTT; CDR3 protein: CASSLDRGNTGELFF
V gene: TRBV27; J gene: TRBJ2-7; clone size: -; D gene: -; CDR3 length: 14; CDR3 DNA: TGTGCCAGCAGTTTATCCGGTCTCTCCTACGAGCAGTACTTC; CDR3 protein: CASSLSGLSYEQYF
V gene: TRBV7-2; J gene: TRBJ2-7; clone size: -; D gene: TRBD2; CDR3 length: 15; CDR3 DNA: TGTGCCAGCAGCTTTCAGCGGGGACTGGCCTACGAGCAGTACTTC; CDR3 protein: CASSFQRGLAYEQYF
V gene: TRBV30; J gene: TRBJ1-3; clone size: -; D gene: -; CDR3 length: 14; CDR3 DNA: TGTGCCTGGAACCTACAGGGAAATGGGGACACCATATATTTT; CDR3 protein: CAWNLQGNGDTIYF
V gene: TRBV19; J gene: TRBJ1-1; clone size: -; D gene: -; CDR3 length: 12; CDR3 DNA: TGTGCCAGTACACGGGGAATTACTGAAGCTTTCTTT; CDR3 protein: CASTRGITEAFF
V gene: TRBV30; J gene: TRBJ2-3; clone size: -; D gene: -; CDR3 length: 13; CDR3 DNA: TGTGCTTGGAGTATCGGGGACACAGATACGCAGTATTTT; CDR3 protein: CAWSIGDTDTQYF
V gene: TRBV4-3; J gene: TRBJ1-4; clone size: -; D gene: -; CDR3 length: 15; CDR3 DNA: TGCGCCAGCAGCCAAGCCTTCAGGGGCGGAGAAAAACTGTTTTTT; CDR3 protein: CASSQAFRGGEKLFF
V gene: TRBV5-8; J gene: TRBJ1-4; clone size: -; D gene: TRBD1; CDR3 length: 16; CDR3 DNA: TGTGCCAGCAGCACCACACAGGGGGAGGTCGGTGAAAAACTGTTTTTT; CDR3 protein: CASSTTQGEVGEKLFF
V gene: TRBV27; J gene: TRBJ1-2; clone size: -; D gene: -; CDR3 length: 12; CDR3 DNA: TGTGCCAGCAGTTCGGGGGGGATGGGCTACACCTTC; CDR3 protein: CASSSGGMGYTF
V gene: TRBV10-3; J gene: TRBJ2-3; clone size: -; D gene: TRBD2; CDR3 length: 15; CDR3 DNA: TGTGCCATCAGTGCGAGCGGGGACCGCACAGATACGCAGTATTTT; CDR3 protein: CAISASGDRTDTQYF
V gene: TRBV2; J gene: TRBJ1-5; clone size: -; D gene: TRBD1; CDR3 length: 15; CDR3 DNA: TGTGCCAGCAGTCCCCGGGACAGGGCATATCAGCCCCAGCATTTT; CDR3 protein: CASSPRDRAYQPQHF
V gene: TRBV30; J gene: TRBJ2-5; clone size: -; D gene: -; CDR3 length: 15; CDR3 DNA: TGTGCCTGGAGTCCAGGGGGACTCTTCCAAGAGACCCAGTACTTC; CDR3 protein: CAWSPGGLFQETQYF
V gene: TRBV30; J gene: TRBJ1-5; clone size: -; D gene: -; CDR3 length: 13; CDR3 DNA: TGTGCCTGGAGTAGCGGAGGCAATCAGCCCCAGCATTTT; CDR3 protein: CAWSSGGNQPQHF
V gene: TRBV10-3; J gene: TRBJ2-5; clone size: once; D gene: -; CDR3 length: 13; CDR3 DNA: TGTGCCATCAGTGCGAGCGACCAAGAGACCCAGTACTTC; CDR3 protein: CAISASDQETQYF
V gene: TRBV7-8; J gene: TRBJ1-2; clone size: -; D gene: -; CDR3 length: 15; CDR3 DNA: TGTGCCAGCAGCCCTGGAGGCAGAATTAACTATGGCTACACCTTC; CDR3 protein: CASSPGGRINYGYTF
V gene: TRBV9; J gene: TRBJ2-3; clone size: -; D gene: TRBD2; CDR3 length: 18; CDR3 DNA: TGTGCCAGCAGCGTAGCATTAGCGGGAGTTGGTGGGACAGATACGCAGTATTTT; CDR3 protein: CASSVALAGVGGTDTQYF
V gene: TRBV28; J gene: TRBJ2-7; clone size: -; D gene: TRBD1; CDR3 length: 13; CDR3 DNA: TGTGCCAGCGGGACAGGTTCTCCCTACGAGCAGTACTTC; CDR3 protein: CASGTGSPYEQYF
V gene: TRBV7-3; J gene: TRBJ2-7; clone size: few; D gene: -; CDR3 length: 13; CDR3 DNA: TGTGCCAGCAGCCCTCACGCGTTGCACGAGCAGTACTTC; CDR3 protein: CASSPHALHEQYF
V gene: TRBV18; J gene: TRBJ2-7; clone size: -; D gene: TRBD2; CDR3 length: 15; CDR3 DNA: TGTGCCAGCTCACCGACTAGCGGGGGATTCCACGAGCAGTACTTC; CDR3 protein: CASSPTSGGFHEQYF
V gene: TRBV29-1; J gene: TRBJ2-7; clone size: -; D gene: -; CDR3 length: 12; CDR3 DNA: TGCAGCGTTGAGGGCGGGGTGGGCGAGCAGTACTTC; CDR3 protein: CSVEGGVGEQYF
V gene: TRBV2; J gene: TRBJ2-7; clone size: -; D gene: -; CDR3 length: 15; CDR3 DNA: TGTGCCAGCAGTGATGTTGGAGACAGGAACCACGAGCAGTACTTC; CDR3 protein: CASSDVGDRNHEQYF
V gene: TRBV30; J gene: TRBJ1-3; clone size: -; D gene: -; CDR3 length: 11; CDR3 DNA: TGTGCCTGGAGTTATGGAAACACCATATATTTT; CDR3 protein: CAWSYGNTIYF
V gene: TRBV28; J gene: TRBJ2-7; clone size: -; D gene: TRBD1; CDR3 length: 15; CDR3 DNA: TGTGCCAGCAGGCAACGGGGACAGGGGGCGCCCGAGCAGTACTTC; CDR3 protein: CASRQRGQGAPEQYF
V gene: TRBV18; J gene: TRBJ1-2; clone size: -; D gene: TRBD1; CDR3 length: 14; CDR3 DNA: TGTGCCAGCTCACCATCCGGGACAGGGGATGGCTACACCTTC; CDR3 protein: CASSPSGTGDGYTF
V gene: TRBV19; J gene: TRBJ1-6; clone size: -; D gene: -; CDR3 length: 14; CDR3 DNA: TGTGCCAGTAGTATCCCGACAGATAATTCACCCCTCCACTTT; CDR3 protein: CASSIPTDNSPLHF
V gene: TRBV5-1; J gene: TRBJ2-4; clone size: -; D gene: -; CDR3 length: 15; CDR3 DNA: TGCGCCAGCAGCTTGGATGGGGGCAGGGCTAACATTCAGTACTTC; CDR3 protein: CASSLDGGRANIQYF
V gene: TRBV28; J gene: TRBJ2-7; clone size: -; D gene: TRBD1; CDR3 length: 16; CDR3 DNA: TGTGCCAGCAGTAACCGGGGGACAGGGGTTACCTACGAGCAGTACTTC; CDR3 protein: CASSNRGTGVTYEQYF
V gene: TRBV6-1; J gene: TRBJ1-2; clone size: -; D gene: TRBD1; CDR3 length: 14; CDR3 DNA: TGTGCCAGCATTGCCGGGACAGGGTCACTTGGCTACACCTTC; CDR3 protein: CASIAGTGSLGYTF
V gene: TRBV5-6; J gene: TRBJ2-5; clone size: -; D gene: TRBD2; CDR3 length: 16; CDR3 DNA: TGTGCCAGCAGCTTGGCCCGGACTAGCGGGAGAGAGACCCAGTACTTC; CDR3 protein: CASSLARTSGRETQYF
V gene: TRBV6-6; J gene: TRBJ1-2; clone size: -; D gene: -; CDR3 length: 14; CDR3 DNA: TGTGCCAGCAGTTACTCGGGGGGAGACTATGGCTACACCTTC; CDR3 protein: CASSYSGGDYGYTF
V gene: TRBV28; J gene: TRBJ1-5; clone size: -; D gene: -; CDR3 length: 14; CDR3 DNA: TGTGCCAGCAGTTTCGGCGGCTCAGGGCAGCCCCAGCATTTT; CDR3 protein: CASSFGGSGQPQHF
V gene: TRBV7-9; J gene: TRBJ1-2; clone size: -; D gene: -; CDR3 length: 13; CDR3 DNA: TGTGCCAGCAGCGTCGAAAGCTTGTATGGCTACACCTTC; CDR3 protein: CASSVESLYGYTF
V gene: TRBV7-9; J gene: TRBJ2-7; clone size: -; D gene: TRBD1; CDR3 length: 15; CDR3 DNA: TGTGCCAGCAGCGCCATACAGGGGATATCCTACGAGCAGTACTTC; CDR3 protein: CASSAIQGISYEQYF
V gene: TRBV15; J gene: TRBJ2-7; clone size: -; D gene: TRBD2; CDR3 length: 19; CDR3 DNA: TGTGCCACCAGCAGAGATGGGGGTCTAGCGGGCTACCACTCGCCCGAGCAGTACTTC; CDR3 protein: CATSRDGGLAGYHSPEQYF
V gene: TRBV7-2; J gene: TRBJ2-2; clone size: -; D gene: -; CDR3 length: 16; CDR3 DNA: TGTGCCAGCAGCTTTGCCGGGACTGCGAACACCGGGGAGCTGTTTTTT; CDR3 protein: CASSFAGTANTGELFF
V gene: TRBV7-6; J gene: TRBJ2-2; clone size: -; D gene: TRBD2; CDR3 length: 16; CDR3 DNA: TGTGCCAGCAGCCCGAAAAGCGGGGGGGCCACCGGGGAGCTGTTTTTT; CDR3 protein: CASSPKSGGATGELFF
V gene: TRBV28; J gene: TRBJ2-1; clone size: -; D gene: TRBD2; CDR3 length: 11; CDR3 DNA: TGTGCCAGCAGACTAGCGAATGAGCAGTTCTTC; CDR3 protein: CASRLANEQFF
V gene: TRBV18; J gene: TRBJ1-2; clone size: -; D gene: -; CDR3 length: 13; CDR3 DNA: TGTGCCAGCTCACCTGACAGGAACTATGGCTACACCTTC; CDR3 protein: CASSPDRNYGYTF
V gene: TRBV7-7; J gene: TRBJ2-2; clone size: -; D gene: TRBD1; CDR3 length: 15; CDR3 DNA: TGTGCCAGCAGCTTACTGGGACAGGGGGACGGGGAGCTGTTTTTT; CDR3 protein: CASSLLGQGDGELFF
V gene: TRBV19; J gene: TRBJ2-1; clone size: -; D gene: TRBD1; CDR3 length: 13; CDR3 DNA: TGTGCCAGTAGCTGGACAGGAGACAATGAGCAGTTCTTC; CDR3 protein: CASSWTGDNEQFF
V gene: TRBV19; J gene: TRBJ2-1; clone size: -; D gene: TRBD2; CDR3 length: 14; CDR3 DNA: TGTGCCAGTAGTTCCCTAGCGGCGAGCAATGAGCAGTTCTTC; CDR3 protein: CASSSLAASNEQFF
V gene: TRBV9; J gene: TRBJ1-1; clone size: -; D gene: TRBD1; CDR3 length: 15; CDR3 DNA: TGTGCCAGCAGCGCCACAGGGGAGGTAAGCACTGAAGCTTTCTTT; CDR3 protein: CASSATGEVSTEAFF
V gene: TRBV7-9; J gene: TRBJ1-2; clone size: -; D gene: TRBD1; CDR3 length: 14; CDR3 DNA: TGTGCCAGCAGCCAAAGACAGGGGGCGGCGGGCTACACCTTC; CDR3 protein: CASSQRQGAAGYTF
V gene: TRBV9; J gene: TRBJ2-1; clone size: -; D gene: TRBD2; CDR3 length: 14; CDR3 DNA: TGTGCCAGCAGCGCAGCTCTAGCGGACAATGAGCAGTTCTTC; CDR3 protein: CASSAALADNEQFF
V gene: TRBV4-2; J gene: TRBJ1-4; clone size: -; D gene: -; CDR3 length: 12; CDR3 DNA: TGTGCCGGAGGGGCAACTAATGAAAAACTGTTTTTT; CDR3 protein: CAGGATNEKLFF
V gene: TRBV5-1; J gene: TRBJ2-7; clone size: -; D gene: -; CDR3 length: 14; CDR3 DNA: TGCGCCAGCTCACTAGAGGAGGGATACTACGAGCAGTACTTC; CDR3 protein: CASSLEEGYYEQYF
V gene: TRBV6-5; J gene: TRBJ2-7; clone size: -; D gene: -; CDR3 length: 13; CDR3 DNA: TGTGCCAGCAGTCGTACAAGTACCTACGAGCAGTACTTC; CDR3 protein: CASSRTSTYEQYF
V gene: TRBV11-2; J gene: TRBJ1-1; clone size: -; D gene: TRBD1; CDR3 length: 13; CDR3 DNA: TGTGCCAGCAGATTGACAGGGGACACTGAAGCTTTCTTT; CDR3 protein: CASRLTGDTEAFF
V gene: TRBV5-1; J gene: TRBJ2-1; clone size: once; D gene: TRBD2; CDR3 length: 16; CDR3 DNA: TGCGCCAGCAGCTTGGCGAGTAGCGGGGGGTACAATGAGCAGTTCTTC; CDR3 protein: CASSLASSGGYNEQFF
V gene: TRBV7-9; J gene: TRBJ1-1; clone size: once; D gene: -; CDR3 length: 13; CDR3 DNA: TGTGCCAGCAGCCCCGGGGGGGACACTGAAGCTTTCTTT; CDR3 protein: CASSPGGDTEAFF
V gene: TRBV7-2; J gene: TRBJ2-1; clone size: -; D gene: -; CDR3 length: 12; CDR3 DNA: TGTGCCAGCAGCTTAGGTAACTACCTACAGTTCTTC; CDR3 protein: CASSLGNYLQFF
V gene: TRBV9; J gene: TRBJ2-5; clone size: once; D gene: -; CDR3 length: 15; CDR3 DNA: TGTGCCAGCAGCGTAACCCCCGGCAGGCCTGAGACCCAGTACTTC; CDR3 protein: CASSVTPGRPETQYF
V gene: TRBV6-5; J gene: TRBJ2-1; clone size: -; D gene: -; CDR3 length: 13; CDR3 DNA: TGTGCCAGCAGTTTTTACAGGGAGAGTGAGCAGTTCTTC; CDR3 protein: CASSFYRESEQFF